The text below deals with one TCR beta chain. This CDR3 is built from 14 residues. Germline loops: CDR1 MNHEY, CDR2 SMNVEV (reference sequence). V was pared by 5 bases and J by 5 bases, with 2 bases of the junction left unmatched. This record belongs to a study of CD8 T cells in Susac syndrome. Random-hexamer reverse transcription was applied to roughly 0.45 to 1 ug RNA. Amplification of TCR beta CDR3 spanned 54 Vbeta and 13 Jbeta via immunoSEQ multiplex PCR. TCRdb analysed the immunoSEQ multiplex PCR reads with MiXCR anew, one entry per CDR3 protein. The data hold 25,000 to 30,000 distinct CDR3 sequences, with roughly 92% observed a single time. In blood CD8+ and CD4+ T cells, TCR beta underwent sequencing. The controls, all healthy donors, were matched for age and sex.

V gene TRBV27 combines with J gene TRBJ2-2; 10 bases are shared with TRBD1. This TCR came from a human donor in good health. The sequenced sample was CD8+ T cells from PBMCs. CDR3 residues: CASSGQGGTGELFF. CDR3 nucleotide sequence: TGTGCCAGCAGTGGACAGGGGGGGACCGGGGAGCTGTTTTTT.